This T cell receptor beta chain is from a study of shared clonotypes between healthy human individuals. Study-wide background: Each donor's CD8 memory used one plate, CD8 naive two, each CD4 subset three.

For this clone: Its antigen is not identified.

Study findings and constraints: Sample collection involved blood only; tissue repertoires are likely different.

Repertoires were generated with immunoSEQ multiplex PCR, while TCRdb's copy carries only in-frame clones and drops some. The sample gives roughly 2 million clones, approximately 96% of which show up once; roughly 0.13% is in the top ten. Looked up from germline, CDR1 is SGHVS and CDR2 is FQNEAQ. The CDR3 is made up of 16 amino acids. Trimming pared 2 bases from V and 2 bases from J, leaving 15 bases between. V gene TRBV7-8 combines with J gene TRBJ1-1; D may be TRBD1 (5 bases). Material for sequencing was naive CD4+ T cells sorted from blood. Documented subset: CD45RA+ positively selected. This TCR was sampled from a man younger than 30 in good health. CDR3: CASSLYSQGVNTEAFF. CDR3 DNA: TGTGCCAGCAGCTTATACTCCCAGGGAGTAAACACTGAAGCTTTCTTT.